Sequencing of this T cell receptor beta chain was carried out in a study of blood T cell repertoires in COVID-19 (dated by TCRdb to 2020 to 2022). Regarding the complete study: Samples covering the acute and convalescent phases of COVID-19 were provided by collaborators in the United States, Italy and Spain. The prospective study material was composed of cDNA or gDNA derived from T cells, B-cell-depleted T cells, or PBMCs. Subjects who had been exposed to COVID-19, were actively infected with it, or had recovered from it provided the deeply sampled blood TCRbeta repertoires that made up the dataset. The repertoires were made available in a free public database intended to serve as a resource for research on the immune response to SARS-CoV-2. The samples were drawn from two sources: the first 160 participants of the ongoing ImmuneRACE study, and 950 to 1,500 subjects contributed by 6 global collaborators. Sample metadata almost always included a de-identified subject ID, COVID-19 status, age in years and sex. Where HLA class I and class II types were available, the types were taken from metadata supplied by the sample provider, not from assay-based typing.

Results the study describes overall, beyond this receptor: The amount of clinical and demographic metadata varied by source and participant and was provided uncurated.

In the prospective study, participants were about 18 to 95 years old, resided in 24 geographic areas of the United States, and were enrolled through a virtual design. To assign participants to cohorts, the prospective study relied on clinical history that participants themselves reported in a screening survey and a study questionnaire. Recovered participants in ImmuneRACE Cohort 3 were defined as having two consecutive negative NP/OP PCR tests, clearance from a healthcare professional, or resolution of symptoms. Each participant in the prospective study had whole blood, serum and a nasopharyngeal or oropharyngeal swab collected by mobile phlebotomists. Participants in the prospective study had the option to provide additional blood draws and questionnaires over a roughly two-month period. Blood samples from the prospective study were shipped frozen or at room temperature prior to DNA extraction.

Inclusive of the bounding cysteine and phenylalanine, the CDR3 is 15 residues long. Only CDR3 DNA remains: 45 bases, in frame from the first base. CDR1 and CDR2 are read off the germline V gene (reference sequence) as SGHKS and YYEKEE. The V end loses 1 base and the J end loses 5 bases, and a stretch of 13 bases separates them. TCRbeta CDR3 regions were amplified from genomic DNA by means of the immunoSEQ Assay, a bias-controlled multiplex PCR. Processing in the source paper ran as follows. The number of nucleated cells in each sample was estimated from the amplification of reference gene primers within the assay. Sequence reads were collapsed and filtered to measure the absolute abundance of every unique TCRbeta CDR3 rearrangement. For each sample, productive Simpson clonality was calculated as the square root of Simpson's diversity index over productive rearrangements. This immuneACCESS table, as held by TCRdb, lists in-frame sequences with V and J called but not all clones. Of the missing ones, under half trace to an unresolved V gene in checked studies; the others have no known cause. The DNA was the basis for D and trimming; V, J and clone size are from that table. Present in this sample are fewer than 350,000 clones, roughly nine tenths of which were seen just once. The ten largest account for approximately 5% of the sample.

This clone occurred once. The antigen it recognizes is unknown. No much larger clone is present one base from it, and per-base qualities are unavailable. The chain links TRBV5-5 with TRBJ1-5; the D region possibly corresponds to TRBD1 (5 bases align). The TCR was taken from a man in his fifties or sixties who had recovered from COVID-19. The sequencing sample was made of PBMCs or T cells enriched from blood (not recorded which). The CDR3 corresponds to CASSLSETVYQPQHF. The nucleotides read TGTGCCAGCAGCTTGTCCGAGACAGTGTATCAGCCCCAGCATTTT.